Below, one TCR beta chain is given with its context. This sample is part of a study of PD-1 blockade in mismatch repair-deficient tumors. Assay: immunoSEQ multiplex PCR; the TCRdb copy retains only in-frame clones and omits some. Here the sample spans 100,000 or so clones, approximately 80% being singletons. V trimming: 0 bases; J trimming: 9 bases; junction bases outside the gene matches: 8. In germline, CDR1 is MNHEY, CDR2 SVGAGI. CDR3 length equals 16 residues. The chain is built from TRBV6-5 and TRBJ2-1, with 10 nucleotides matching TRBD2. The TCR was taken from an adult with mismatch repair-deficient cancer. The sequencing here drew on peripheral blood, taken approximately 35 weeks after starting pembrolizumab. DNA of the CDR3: TGTGCCAGCAGTTACTCCGCTAGCGGGAGTGGGTTTGAGCAGTTCTTC. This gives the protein CASSYSASGSGFEQFF.